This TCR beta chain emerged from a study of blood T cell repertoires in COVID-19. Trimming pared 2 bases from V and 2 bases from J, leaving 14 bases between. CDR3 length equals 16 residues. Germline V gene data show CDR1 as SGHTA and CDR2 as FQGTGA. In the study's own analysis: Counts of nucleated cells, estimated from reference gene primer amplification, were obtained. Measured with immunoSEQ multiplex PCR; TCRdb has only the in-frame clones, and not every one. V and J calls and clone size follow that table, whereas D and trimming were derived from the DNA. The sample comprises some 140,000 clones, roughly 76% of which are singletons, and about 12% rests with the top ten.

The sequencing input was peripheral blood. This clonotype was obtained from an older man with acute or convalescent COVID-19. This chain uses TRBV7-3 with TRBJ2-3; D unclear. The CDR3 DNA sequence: TGTGCCAGCAGCTTACAGCCGGCTGGGCACACAGATACGCAGTATTTT. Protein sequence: CASSLQPAGHTDTQYF.